The source of this TCR beta chain is a study of cytomegalovirus exposure and HLA in healthy donors. The PCR contained 60 Vbeta and 13 Jbeta primers. The assay was immunoSEQ multiplex PCR, and TCRdb's table has in-frame clones only and misses some. The table lists 100,000 to 150,000 clones, with about 1.4% in the top ten. CDR1 LNHNV and CDR2 YYDKDF come from the germline V gene (reference sequence). Trimming stripped 4 bases from V and 0 bases from J, with 13 bases between. The CDR3 extends over 16 amino acids. The sequence was collected from a woman in her forties in good health and CMV-seronegative. This chain joins TRBV15 and TRBJ1-5, with D possibly matching TRBD1 (5 bases). What was sequenced was PBMCs. This CDR3 is CATSNRQPYSNQPQHF. CDR3 coding DNA: TGTGCCACCAGCAACAGACAGCCCTATAGCAATCAGCCCCAGCATTTT. The whole variable domain, filled in from reference TRBV15 and TRBJ1-5, reads DAMVIQNPRYQVTQFGKPVTLSCSQTLNHNVMYWYQQKSSQAPKLLFHYYDKDFNNEADTPDNFQSRRPNTSFCFLDIRSPGLGDTAMYLCATSNRQPYSNQPQHFGDGTRLSIL.